This passage covers 13 T cell receptor beta chains from one sample sequenced in a study of cytomegalovirus exposure and HLA in healthy donors. The method was immunoSEQ multiplex PCR; TCRdb's version includes in-frame clones alone and lacks a portion of them. The sample holds some 220,000 clones, 75% to 95% seen once. The sample comprised PBMCs. The receptors were gathered from a woman under 30 in good health and CMV-seronegative.

The rearrangement links TRBV25-1 to TRBJ1-1, with TRBD1 as a possible D gene (5 bases). V shed 6 bases and J shed 7 bases, with 12 bases lying between them. The germline CDR1 and CDR2 sequences are MGHDK and SYGVNS. CDR3 length: 12 amino acids. The CDR3 coding sequence is TGTGCCAGCAGCGCCCAGGGCGGTGAAGCTTTCTTT. Translation gives CASSAQGGEAFF.

V and J are TRBV6-1 and TRBJ1-5; tentative D call: TRBD1 (6 bases). Trimming removed 10 bases from V and 2 bases from J, with 12 bases in between. This CDR3 is built from 13 residues. CDR1 is MNHNS, CDR2 SASEGT, per germline. The CDR3 region is CATVQGGNQPQHF. DNA of the CDR3: TGTGCCACCGTACAGGGTGGCAATCAGCCCCAGCATTTT.

The chain has TRBV5-1 and TRBJ1-5; D perhaps matches TRBD1 (6 bases). Per germline, CDR1 SGHRS and CDR2 YFSETQ. Trimming removed 3 bases at V and 0 bases at J, with 10 bases between. This CDR3 is 15 amino acids long. The DNA for the CDR3 is TGCGCCAGCAGCTGGCGGACAGTTAGCAATCAGCCCCAGCATTTT. Its protein product is CASSWRTVSNQPQHF.

This sequence joins TRBV6-5 and TRBJ1-1; D possibly corresponds to TRBD1 (5 bases). Trimming removed 7 bases from V and 3 bases from J, with 15 bases in between. Per the germline V gene, CDR1 is MNHEY and CDR2 is SVGAGI. This CDR3 comprises 14 residues. CDR3 DNA: TGTGCCAGCATCCTATCAGGGCCATACACTGAAGCTTTCTTT. Its translation is CASILSGPYTEAFF.

The DNA of the CDR3 is TGCGCCAGCAGCGCACGGGACAGCATTTATAACTATGGCTACACCTTC. Translation: CASSARDSIYNYGYTF. The chain joins TRBV4-1 to TRBJ1-2, with 7 nucleotides matching TRBD1. The junction had 10 bases not matched to a gene; V was cut back by 5 bases and J by 1 base. The CDR3 runs to 16 residues. CDR1 MGHRA and CDR2 YSYEKL come from the germline V gene.

In this sample, this clone turned up once. The same CDR3 can be traced to other DNA sequences in this sample. The gene calls are TRBV5-1 and TRBJ2-3; TRBD1 matches at 7 bases. The length of the CDR3 is 15 residues. The trim removed 1 base at V and 1 base at J, leaving 3 bases unmatched. Germline V lookup: CDR1 SGHRS, CDR2 YFSETQ. CDR3 coding DNA: TGCGCCAGCAGCTTGAGGGGGCTGGGCACAGATACGCAGTATTTT. Amino acids: CASSLRGLGTDTQYF.

J is TRBJ2-1 and V is TRBV2; tentative D call: TRBD2 (5 bases). CDR3 length: 14 amino acids. V lost 11 bases and J lost 9, with 23 bases in between. In germline, CDR1 is SNHLY, CDR2 FYNNEI. CDR3 sequence: CAHSNGSGIGEQFF. CDR3 bases: TGTGCCCACAGCAATGGCTCCGGGATCGGTGAGCAGTTCTTC.

This clone is a singleton in its sample. V and J are TRBV5-1 and TRBJ2-2, with 8 bases that match TRBD2. Losses at the gene ends were 0 bases for V and 5 bases for J; bases not matched to a gene: 6. CDR1 is SGHRS, CDR2 YFSETQ, per germline. The length of the CDR3 is 16 residues. CDR3 nucleotide sequence: TGCGCCAGCAGCTTGGAAGGAGCGGGAGAAACCGGGGAGCTGTTTTTT. Amino acid sequence: CASSLEGAGETGELFF.

V and J are TRBV6-5 and TRBJ1-1; D possibly corresponds to TRBD1 (5 bases). Per the germline V gene, CDR1 is MNHEY and CDR2 is SVGAGI. V lost 6 bases to trimming and J lost 4 bases, with 12 bases between them. This CDR3 comprises 13 residues. The CDR3 coding sequence is TGTGCCAGCAGGGCGGGGGTGCGCACTGAAGCTTTCTTT. As protein: CASRAGVRTEAFF.

This rearrangement joins TRBV5-6 to TRBJ2-2, with 10 bases lining up with TRBD1. This CDR3 is built from 19 residues. J lost 4 bases, V lost 4 bases, and 16 bases had no gene match. CDR1 and CDR2 (germline): SGHDT, YYEEEE. CDR3 loop: CASSPLPGTGEWGTGELFF. The CDR3 DNA sequence: TGTGCCAGCAGCCCCCTTCCCGGGACAGGGGAATGGGGCACCGGGGAGCTGTTTTTT.

This clone has more than one count but fewer than ten. The rearrangement links TRBV1 to TRBJ1-5; the table's TRBD1 call for D was not verified on the DNA. TRBV1 constitutes a pseudogene. This CDR3 contains 15 residues. CDR3 DNA sequence: TGCACCAGCAGCCCCTCTCACAGGGGAGGTCAGCCCCAGCATTTT. Encoded protein: CTSSPSHRGGQPQHF.

This chain links TRBV5-3 with TRBJ2-7; D unclear. TRBV5-3 counts as an open reading frame of uncertain function. The CDR3 sequence is 16 residues long. V lost 0 bases and J lost 3, with 16 bases in between. The CDR3 reads CARSLGAQRRDYEQYF. The CDR3 DNA reads as TGTGCCAGAAGCTTGGGGGCTCAAAGAAGAGACTACGAGCAGTACTTC.

This clone was observed a single time. CDR3 nucleotides: TGTGCCAGCAGTTTTGGAGGTCCCGCGAACACTGAAGCTTTCTTT. As protein: CASSFGGPANTEAFF. The chain joins TRBV27 to TRBJ1-1; D gene ambiguous. Germline CDR1 MNHEY, CDR2 SMNVEV (reference sequence). CDR3 length: 15 amino acids. Trimming left V 3 bases short and J 1 base short, with 12 bases between.